The clone carrying this T cell receptor beta chain has a handful of counts. Its specificity is unknown. The record originates from a study of CD8+ T cells in alopecia areata. As for the study in general: Tofacitinib treatment spanned 6 to 18 months, with 6 months off drug afterward.

Trimming took 2 bases from V and 1 from J, leaving 5 bases between them. CDR1 and CDR2 (germline): SQVTM, ANQGSEA. The CDR3 extends over 12 amino acids. The treatment denotes: oral pan-JAK inhibitor, 5-10 mg twice daily. Sequencing templates came from extracted RNA that was reverse transcribed into cDNA. Some clones are missing from TCRdb's copy, which holds only in-frame ones; the method was immunoSEQ multiplex PCR. The sample records over 150,000 clones, 55% to 70% being singletons. General study points: Researchers say the link of baseline CD8+ expansion to response remains uncertain, with one nonresponder. In scalp, tofacitinib significantly decreased clonality and expanded CD8+ clones among the top 100.

The sample here was CD4+ T cells sorted from blood, taken at week 4, from a patient treated with tofacitinib. This clonotype was obtained from a human donor with alopecia areata. The chain employs TRBV29-1 and TRBJ1-1; D uncertain. The DNA of the CDR3 is TGCAGCGTTGAAAGGAGGAACACTGAAGCTTTCTTT. It encodes CSVERRNTEAFF.